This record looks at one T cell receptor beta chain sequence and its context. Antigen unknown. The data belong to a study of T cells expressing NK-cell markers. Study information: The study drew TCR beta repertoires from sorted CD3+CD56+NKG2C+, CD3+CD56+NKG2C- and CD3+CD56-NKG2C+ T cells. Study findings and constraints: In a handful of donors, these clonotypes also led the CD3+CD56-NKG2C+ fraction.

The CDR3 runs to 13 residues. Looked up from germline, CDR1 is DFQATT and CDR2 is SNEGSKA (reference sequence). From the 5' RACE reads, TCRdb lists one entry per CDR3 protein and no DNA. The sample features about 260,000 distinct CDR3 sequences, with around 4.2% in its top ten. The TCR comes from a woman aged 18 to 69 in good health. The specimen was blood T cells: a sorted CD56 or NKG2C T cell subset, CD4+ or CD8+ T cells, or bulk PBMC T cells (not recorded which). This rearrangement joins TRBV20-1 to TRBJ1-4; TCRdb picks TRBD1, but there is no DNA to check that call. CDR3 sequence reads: CSARVSLQEKLFF.